The 31 T cell receptor beta chains below all came from one sample that was sequenced in a study of blood T cell repertoires in COVID-19. Profiled with immunoSEQ multiplex PCR; TCRdb holds only in-frame clones, not every one. Among roughly 34,000 clones listed, about 74% were seen once. What was sequenced was peripheral blood. The source is a human donor in a cohort sampled during active COVID-19.

As to this clone: This may arise from a read error, as a much more abundant clone is one base away. Other DNA variants within this sample encode the same CDR3. The chain couples TRBV5-1 to TRBJ2-7, with TRBD1 identical over 7 bases. Germline CDR1 and CDR2: SGHRS and YFSETQ. This CDR3 is 16 amino acids long. V dropped 0 bases and J dropped 0; count of bases not matched to a gene: 6. The CDR3 DNA reads TGCGCCAGCAGCTTGGGACACCGGGACAGCTCCTACGAGCAGTACTTC. Encoded protein: CASSLGHRDSSYEQYF.

The genes are TRBV5-5 and TRBJ1-6, with no clear D. The CDR3 extends over 16 amino acids. V lost 3 bases and J lost 0, with 10 bases in between. CDR1 and CDR2 (germline): SGHKS, YYEKEE (reference sequence). The CDR3 is CASSSVWSSYNSPLHF. The CDR3 DNA sequence: TGTGCCAGCAGCTCCGTCTGGAGCTCCTATAATTCACCCCTCCACTTT.

This rearrangement joins TRBV28 to TRBJ1-6, with TRBD1 identical over 7 bases. This CDR3 region has 17 residues. The germline CDR1 and CDR2 sequences are MDHEN and SYDVKM. Unmatched junction bases numbered 14, after V lost 4 bases and J lost 8 bases. The DNA of the CDR3 is TGTGCCAGCAGTTCCGAAACAGGGGCCCTTTTGGATTCACCCCTCCACTTT. Translating gives CASSSETGALLDSPLHF.

This rearrangement joins TRBV19 to TRBJ2-5; possible D gene TRBD1, 5 bases. From germline, CDR1 is LNHDA and CDR2 SQIVND (reference sequence). This CDR3 has 15 residues. Trimming took 4 bases from V and 4 from J, leaving 16 bases between them. CDR3 in amino acids: CASSRQLLGGETQYF. In DNA form, the CDR3 reads TGTGCCAGTAGTAGACAGCTTCTAGGTGGAGAGACCCAGTACTTC.

This rearrangement joins TRBV28 to TRBJ1-4; 9 nucleotides align to TRBD1. J gave up 8 bases and V 1 base, and 8 bases lay outside the gene matches. The CDR3 has 16 residues. Germline V CDR1 and CDR2: MDHEN, SYDVKM. CDR3 coding DNA: TGTGCCAGCAGTTTATATGGGACAGGGACCTACGAAAAACTGTTTTTT. It codes for CASSLYGTGTYEKLFF. The whole variable domain, remainder taken from reference TRBV28 and TRBJ1-4, is DVKVTQSSRYLVKRTGEKVFLECVQDMDHENMFWYRQDPGLGLRLIYFSYDVKMKEKGDIPEGYSVSREKKERFSLILESASTNQTSMYLCASSLYGTGTYEKLFFGSGTQLSVL.

V usage is TRBV2 and J usage is TRBJ1-1; D is ambiguous. With 2 bases removed from V and 3 bases from J, the gap between germline ends came to 16 bases. The CDR3 runs 16 residues. Looked up from germline, CDR1 is SNHLY and CDR2 is FYNNEI. CDR3 DNA: TGTGCCAGCAGTGAATCTCAGGCTCTCATCCACACTGAAGCTTTCTTT. Protein sequence: CASSESQALIHTEAFF.

V gene TRBV7-9 combines with J gene TRBJ2-5; a weak D match, TRBD1 (6 bases). Germline V lookup: CDR1 SEHNR, CDR2 FQNEAQ (reference sequence). V was cut by 2 bases and J by 5 bases, with 9 bases left in between. The CDR3 is made up of 13 amino acids. CDR3 nucleotide sequence: TGTGCCAGCAGCTTACAGGGGCCGGAGACCCAGTACTTC. This sequence encodes CASSLQGPETQYF.

The rearrangement uses TRBV6-5 and TRBJ1-2; maybe TRBD1 (5 bases). Per germline, CDR1 MNHEY and CDR2 SVGAGI. The CDR3 runs 12 residues. The V and J ends lost 0 bases and 8 bases respectively, with 7 bases between them. CDR3 in DNA: TGTGCCAGCAGTTACTCTCAGGGAGGCTACACCTTC. It codes for CASSYSQGGYTF.

J is TRBJ1-6 and V is TRBV2; D unresolved. The CDR3 totals 13 residues. Trimming cost V 3 bases and J 7 bases, with 7 bases left between them. Per the germline V gene, CDR1 is SNHLY and CDR2 is FYNNEI. The CDR3 loop reads CASSEEINSPLHF. The DNA of the CDR3 is TGTGCCAGCAGTGAGGAGATAAATTCACCCCTCCACTTT.

The chain uses TRBV10-2 and TRBJ1-2; TRBD1 agrees at 9 bases. With V trimmed by 6 bases and J by 5 bases, 10 bases remained unmatched. Germline lookup yields CDR1 WSHSY and CDR2 SAAADI. CDR3 size: 15 residues. Here the CDR3 DNA reads TGCGCCAGCAGAAATATGGGGACAGGGAAATATGGCTACACCTTC. Its protein is CASRNMGTGKYGYTF.

V is TRBV3-1 (or the pseudogene TRBV3-2) and J is TRBJ2-3, with D perhaps matching TRBD2 (5 bases). The V gene lost 4 bases and the J gene lost 0 bases, with 17 bases spanning the gap. The CDR3 runs to 17 residues. Germline lookup yields CDR1 LGHDT and CDR2 YNNKEL (reference sequence). The CDR3 coding sequence is TGTGCCAGCAGCCCCAGAGGGAGCCTTTTGAGCACAGATACGCAGTATTTT. Its protein product is CASSPRGSLLSTDTQYF.

This clone was observed a few times. This CDR3 is also generated by other DNA sequences in the sample. The chain employs TRBV11-2 and TRBJ2-7; a weak D match, TRBD2 (5 bases). The CDR3 consists of 11 residues. The V gene's germline CDR1 is SGHAT and CDR2 FQNNGV. Deletions cut 9 bases from V and 2 bases from J, with 8 bases between. As DNA, the CDR3 is TGTGCCAGTTCGCGGGCCTACGAGCAGTACTTC. Amino acid sequence: CASSRAYEQYF. Complete variable domain (other parts from reference TRBV11-2 and TRBJ2-7): EAGVAQSPRYKIIEKRQSVAFWCNPISGHATLYWYQQILGQGPKLLIQFQNNGVVDDSQLPKDRFSAERLKGVDSTLKIQPAKLEDSAVYLCASSRAYEQYFGPGTRLTVT.

The chain uses TRBV28 and TRBJ2-3; 9 bases are shared with TRBD2. The CDR3 sequence is 17 residues long. CDR1 and CDR2 (germline): MDHEN, SYDVKM. V was pared by 7 bases and J by 2 bases, with 13 bases of the junction left unmatched. The CDR3 sequence: CASIALVAGGSTDTQYF. The CDR3, as DNA: TGTGCCAGCATTGCGCTAGTGGCGGGAGGGTCCACAGATACGCAGTATTTT.

The J gene is TRBJ2-1, the V gene TRBV19; the match to TRBD2 covers 9 bases. V gave up 3 bases and J gave up 5 bases; unmatched junction bases: 8. The length of the CDR3 is 16 residues. The germline V gene has CDR1 LNHDA and CDR2 SQIVND (reference sequence). DNA of the CDR3: TGTGCCAGTAGTATCTATTGGCTAGCGGGAAACAATGAGCAGTTCTTC. Protein sequence: CASSIYWLAGNNEQFF. The whole variable domain, remainder taken from reference TRBV19 and TRBJ2-1, is DGGITQSPKYLFRKEGQNVTLSCEQNLNHDAMYWYRQDPGQGLRLIYYSQIVNDFQKGDIAEGYSVSREKKESFPLTVTSAQKNPTAFYLCASSIYWLAGNNEQFFGPGTRLTVL.

CDR3 in amino acids: CASSPSVIPTDTQYF. CDR3 DNA: TGTGCCAGCAGCCCTAGCGTAATACCCACAGATACGCAGTATTTT. The chain couples TRBV11-2 to TRBJ2-3, with D maybe TRBD2 (6 bases). This CDR3 region has 15 residues. Germline V gives CDR1 SGHAT, CDR2 FQNNGV. The V and J ends lost 5 bases and 2 bases respectively, with 14 bases between them.

J is TRBJ2-3 and V is TRBV10-3; 9 bases match TRBD2. This CDR3 comprises 15 residues. With V trimmed by 5 bases and J by 4 bases, 7 bases remained unmatched. Germline V CDR1 and CDR2: ENHRY, SYGVKD. The CDR3 DNA follows: TGTGCCATCAGTTTAGCGGGGGTAGGATCAGATACGCAGTATTTT. Amino acids: CAISLAGVGSDTQYF.

This sequence joins TRBV5-8 and TRBJ2-7; D is perhaps TRBD2 (5 bases). The CDR3 covers 15 residues. Germline CDR1 and CDR2: SGHTS and YDEGEE. Between the trimmed V and J ends, which lost 4 bases and 2 bases, there was a span of 16 bases. DNA of the CDR3: TGTGCCAGCAGCCCCGGAGAGAGGGTAACCTACGAGCAGTACTTC. Amino acids: CASSPGERVTYEQYF.

This clone came up once. In nucleotides, the CDR3 is TGTGCCAGCTCACCAAGTCAGGGGGCTCGGGAGACCCAGTACTTC. Its translation: CASSPSQGARETQYF. The gene calls are TRBV18 and TRBJ2-5, with 8 positions matching TRBD1. The CDR3 spans 15 residues. The V gene end was trimmed by 2 bases and the J gene end by 5 bases; junction bases not matched to a gene: 7. The germline V gene encodes CDR1 KGHSH and CDR2 LQKENI.

This clone was recorded only once. V and J are TRBV15 and TRBJ2-5; perhaps TRBD2 as D (6 bases). CDR3 length: 15 amino acids. The V gene lost 1 base and the J gene lost 5 bases, with 14 bases spanning the gap. The germline V gene has CDR1 LNHNV and CDR2 YYDKDF (reference sequence). The CDR3 here is CATSRGDAGSETQYF. The CDR3, as DNA: TGTGCCACCAGCAGAGGAGATGCGGGATCGGAGACCCAGTACTTC.

In this sample, this clone turned up a few times. V usage is TRBV30 and J usage is TRBJ2-3, with D maybe TRBD2 (5 bases). The V gene's germline CDR1 is GTSNPN and CDR2 SVGIG (reference sequence). This CDR3 is built from 15 residues. Trimming stripped 2 bases from V and 2 bases from J, with 14 bases between. The CDR3 protein is CAWSSATGFTDTQYF. The CDR3 DNA reads TGTGCCTGGAGTTCGGCCACGGGATTCACAGATACGCAGTATTTT.

V usage is TRBV10-3 and J usage is TRBJ2-7; the D gene is possibly TRBD1 (5 bases). The V end lost 3 bases, the J end lost 2 bases, and 14 bases lay between the germline ends. From germline, CDR1 is ENHRY and CDR2 SYGVKD. The CDR3 has 15 amino acids. The DNA of the CDR3 is TGTGCCATCAGTGACGAGACAGCGCCGGCCTACGAGCAGTACTTC. Amino acids: CAISDETAPAYEQYF.

In nucleotides, the CDR3 is TGTGCCAGCAGCCTAATAGCGGGGTTAACAGAGACCCAGTACTTC. It is translated as CASSLIAGLTETQYF. V usage is TRBV7-9 and J usage is TRBJ2-5; 8 bases line up with TRBD2. V gave up 5 bases and J gave up 4 bases; unmatched junction bases: 9. Germline lookup yields CDR1 SEHNR and CDR2 FQNEAQ (reference sequence). CDR3 length: 15 amino acids.

This clone has only one observation. This chain uses TRBV5-1 with TRBJ1-2; D is unclear. Germline V lookup: CDR1 SGHRS, CDR2 YFSETQ. The CDR3 consists of 11 residues. Trimming shortened V by 7 bases and J by 3 bases, and 7 bases separated the two germline ends. Written as DNA, the CDR3 is TGCGCCAGCCGGGATGACTATGGCTACACCTTC. Its translation: CASRDDYGYTF.

There are a few counts of this clone. The chain links TRBV7-3 to TRBJ2-2, with D tentatively TRBD1 (6 bases). CDR1 SGHTA and CDR2 FQGTGA come from the germline V gene. Between the trimmed V and J ends, which lost 2 bases and 4 bases, there was a span of 8 bases. The CDR3 has 14 amino acids. CDR3 sequence (DNA): TGTGCCAGCAGCTTAGGGACAACCACCGGGGAGCTGTTTTTT. Amino acids: CASSLGTTTGELFF.

This clone showed up just a few times. The rearrangement uses TRBV28 and TRBJ1-6, with TRBD1 matching over 7 bases. Trimming at V came to 7 bases and at J to 5 bases, leaving 5 bases not matched to a gene. CDR1 is MDHEN and CDR2 is SYDVKM in the germline V gene. CDR3 size: 14 residues. CDR3 in DNA: TGTGCCAGCACTCCGACAGGGCATAATTCACCCCTCCACTTT. Protein product: CASTPTGHNSPLHF.

This clone was observed many times. The chain is built from TRBV7-6 and TRBJ2-2; 7 bases align to TRBD2. V was clipped by 8 bases and J by 4 bases; unmatched bases: 10. This CDR3 is 15 amino acids long. Germline CDR1 and CDR2: SGHVS and FNYEAQ. The CDR3 sequence is CASGTRGDSTGELFF. In nucleotides, the CDR3 is TGTGCCAGCGGCACCCGGGGGGATTCCACCGGGGAGCTGTTTTTT.

V is TRBV19 and J is TRBJ2-7; 7 bases are a match to TRBD1. Germline lookup yields CDR1 LNHDA and CDR2 SQIVND (reference sequence). The V and J ends lost 6 bases and 2 bases, in that order; junction bases with no gene match: 13. CDR3 length: 16 residues. CDR3 bases: TGTGCCAGTAGCGGGACAGCGTCATTTCGAACCTACGAGCAGTACTTC. Amino acids: CASSGTASFRTYEQYF.

This clone has a handful of counts. DNA of the CDR3: TGTGCCAGTAGTGCCGCCGGGACAGTCTCCTACGAGCAGTACTTC. Amino acid sequence: CASSAAGTVSYEQYF. This chain joins TRBV19 and TRBJ2-7, with TRBD1 identical over 7 bases. CDR1 is LNHDA, CDR2 SQIVND, per germline (reference sequence). The CDR3 covers 15 residues. After removal of 5 bases from V and 0 bases from J, the junction contained 7 bases not matched to a gene.

V usage is TRBV7-6 and J usage is TRBJ2-1; 8 positions agree with TRBD2. V trimming: 2 bases; J trimming: 2 bases; junction bases outside the gene matches: 5. The CDR3 consists of 16 residues. From germline, CDR1 is SGHVS and CDR2 FNYEAQ. The CDR3 region has the DNA TGTGCCAGCAGCTTATTAGCGGGGCAGACCTACAATGAGCAGTTCTTC. Translated: CASSLLAGQTYNEQFF.

This clone was found once. The V call is TRBV27, the J call TRBJ2-1; D possibly corresponds to TRBD2 (6 bases). Germline assignment: CDR1 MNHEY and CDR2 SMNVEV (reference sequence). This CDR3 is built from 16 residues. Trimming removed 5 bases at V and 2 bases at J, with 16 bases between. As DNA, the CDR3 is TGTGCCAGCAGTACCCGACGGGAGCGCCCCTACAATGAGCAGTTCTTC. Translated, it gives CASSTRRERPYNEQFF.

This clone rates as medium-sized. The gene calls are TRBV6-2 or TRBV6-3 and TRBJ1-1; D gene ambiguous. V lost 2 bases to trimming and J lost 2 bases, with 6 bases between them. The CDR3 has 13 amino acids. Germline assignment: CDR1 MNHEY and CDR2 SVGEGT. The DNA for the CDR3 is TGTGCCAGCAGTTACGGAGGAAACACTGAAGCTTTCTTT. Residues: CASSYGGNTEAFF.